The 27 T cell receptor beta chains presented below share a single source sample, sequenced in a study of human versus mouse CDR3 diversity and MHC coevolution. Assay: immunoSEQ multiplex PCR; the TCRdb copy retains only in-frame clones and omits some. Of about 81,000 clones in the sample, about 94% are singletons; the top ten hold 1.3%. The sequencing sample was made of naive CD4+ T cells from blood. This sample's subset: CD45RO-negative CD62L-positive naive CD4 T cells. Receptor source: a person between 25 and 70 years old in good health.

The chain links TRBV5-1 to TRBJ2-6; no reliable D call. The V end lost 4 bases, the J end lost 1 base, and 15 bases lay between the germline ends. Germline lookup yields CDR1 SGHRS and CDR2 YFSETQ. The CDR3 is made up of 17 amino acids. The CDR3 loop reads CASSLRGLPSGANVLTF. The CDR3 DNA sequence: TGCGCCAGCAGCCTTCGTGGCCTTCCATCTGGGGCCAACGTCCTGACTTTC.

Of note for this clone: One end of the junction is discordant with germline, which a read error may explain. The rearrangement links TRBV6-1 to TRBJ2-1, with TRBD1 as a possible D gene (7 bases). Per the germline V gene, CDR1 is MNHNS and CDR2 is SASEGT. The CDR3 runs 15 residues. CDR3 nucleotide sequence: TGTGCCGGCAGGGACCGGAGGGGGCCAACCAATGAGCAGTTCTTC. Translated: CAGRDRRGPTNEQFF.

This rearrangement joins TRBV30 to TRBJ2-6, with D tentatively TRBD1 (5 bases). Germline V gene lookup returns CDR1 GTSNPN and CDR2 SVGIG (reference sequence). Deletions cut 5 bases from V and 0 bases from J, with 17 bases between. This CDR3 has 17 residues. The CDR3 nucleotides read TGTGCCTGGGTTAGTCCAGGGCCTATCTCTGGGGCCAACGTCCTGACTTTC. It specifies CAWVSPGPISGANVLTF. The full variable domain, its missing parts supplied by reference TRBV30 and TRBJ2-6, is SQTIHQWPATLVQPVGSPLSLECTVEGTSNPNLYWYRQAAGRGLQLLFYSVGIGQISSEVPQNLSASRPQDRQFILSSKKLLLSDSGFYLCAWVSPGPISGANVLTFGAGSRLTVL.

The chain couples TRBV28 to TRBJ2-7; 7 bases match TRBD1. The CDR3 totals 15 residues. The germline CDR1 and CDR2 sequences are MDHEN and SYDVKM. V lost 7 bases to trimming and J lost 2 bases; unmatched junction nucleotides: 11. CDR3 DNA: TGTGCCAGCAACCAACCGGTGCAGGGGGCCTACGAGCAGTACTTC. This sequence encodes CASNQPVQGAYEQYF.

J is TRBJ2-2 and V is TRBV18; the D is unclear. V lost 0 bases and J lost 4, with 9 bases in between. Germline CDR1 reads KGHSH; CDR2 reads LQKENI. CDR3 length: 15 amino acids. This CDR3 reads CASSPPGSGTGELFF. CDR3 coding DNA: TGTGCCAGCTCACCACCTGGGTCGGGCACCGGGGAGCTGTTTTTT.

The rearrangement links TRBV9 to TRBJ1-1; 7 bases are a match to TRBD1. CDR1 SGDLS and CDR2 YYNGEE come from the germline V gene. This CDR3 region has 13 residues. Unmatched junction bases numbered 5, after V lost 7 bases and J lost 2 bases. This CDR3 reads CASGRQGNTEAFF. The CDR3 region has the DNA TGTGCCAGCGGTCGACAGGGTAACACTGAAGCTTTCTTT.

This clone was seen a single time. The chain recombines TRBV7-2 with TRBJ1-5; possibly TRBD1 for D (5 bases). V was clipped by 4 bases and J by 3 bases, with 16 bases between them. Germline V gene sequence: CDR1 SGHTA, CDR2 FQGNSA. The CDR3 has 16 residues. The CDR3 DNA reads TGTGCCAGCAGCTCCGTCGGGCAGGGAAACAATCAGCCCCAGCATTTT. Translation gives CASSSVGQGNNQPQHF.

The gene calls are TRBV7-9 and TRBJ1-1; D call uncertain. CDR1 and CDR2 from the germline V gene are SEHNR and FQNEAQ (reference sequence). The CDR3 totals 11 residues. V shed 11 bases and J shed 1 base, with 8 bases lying between them. The CDR3 protein is CAARGNTEAFF. The CDR3 DNA reads as TGTGCCGCCCGGGGGAACACTGAAGCTTTCTTT. The complete variable domain, with remaining parts taken from reference TRBV7-9 and TRBJ1-1, reads DTGVSQNPRHKITKRGQNVTFRCDPISEHNRLYWYRQTLGQGPEFLTYFQNEAQLEKSRLLSDRFSAERPKGSFSTLEIQRTEQGDSAMYLCAARGNTEAFFGQGTRLTVV.

The rearrangement joins TRBV19 to TRBJ2-4; 11 bases agree with TRBD1. The CDR3 runs to 13 residues. Germline lookup yields CDR1 LNHDA and CDR2 SQIVND (reference sequence). Unmatched junction bases numbered 1, after V lost 5 bases and J lost 7 bases. The CDR3 nucleotides are TGTGCCAGTAGTGGGGACAGGGGGAACATTCAGTACTTC. This encodes CASSGDRGNIQYF.

The chain couples TRBV28 to TRBJ2-7, with D possibly TRBD2 on 6 matching bases. Germline loops: CDR1 MDHEN, CDR2 SYDVKM. This CDR3 is built from 15 residues. V was shortened by 6 bases and J by 3 bases, with 18 bases between the two germline ends. This CDR3 reads CASSPTLALGYEQYF. For the CDR3, the DNA is TGTGCCAGCAGCCCTACCCTAGCGTTGGGCTACGAGCAGTACTTC.

The rearrangement uses TRBV14 and TRBJ2-3; TRBD2 might be the D (5 bases). The CDR3 runs to 13 residues. The germline V gene encodes CDR1 SGHDN and CDR2 FVKESK. The V and J ends lost 1 base and 6 bases respectively, with 8 bases between them. This chain's CDR3 is CASSQGPGDTQYF. CDR3 DNA: TGTGCCAGCAGCCAAGGCCCGGGGGATACGCAGTATTTT.

The chain links TRBV9 to TRBJ2-7; 7 nucleotides agree with TRBD1. CDR3 length: 15 residues. Looked up from germline, CDR1 is SGDLS and CDR2 is YYNGEE. The trim removed 4 bases at V and 0 bases at J, leaving 7 bases unmatched. Here the CDR3 DNA reads TGTGCCAGCAGCCCCCCCGGGACAGTCTCCTACGAGCAGTACTTC. Protein product: CASSPPGTVSYEQYF.

The CDR3 spells CASSSRQGASAIYF. In nucleotides, the CDR3 is TGTGCCAGCAGCTCCCGACAGGGGGCTAGCGCAATATACTTC. The chain combines TRBV7-3 with TRBJ2-7; 10 positions agree with TRBD1. Per germline, CDR1 SGHTA and CDR2 FQGTGA. Trimming took 4 bases from V and 13 from J; bases not matched to a gene: 13. The CDR3 consists of 14 residues.

V usage is TRBV30 and J usage is TRBJ2-5; 8 nucleotides match TRBD2. The junction had 5 bases not matched to a gene; V was cut back by 3 bases and J by 2 bases. Looked up from germline, CDR1 is GTSNPN and CDR2 is SVGIG (reference sequence). CDR3 size: 14 residues. The CDR3 reads CAWSQTSGQETQYF. The DNA of the CDR3 is TGTGCCTGGAGCCAAACTAGCGGACAAGAGACCCAGTACTTC.

The chain combines TRBV29-1 with TRBJ2-7, with 9 nucleotides matching TRBD1. The length of the CDR3 is 14 residues. V shed 5 bases, J shed 3 bases, and the junction held 8 bases outside the gene matches. CDR1 and CDR2 from the germline V gene are SQVTM and ANQGSEA. CDR3: CSVQQGATYYEQYF. CDR3 DNA: TGCAGCGTTCAACAGGGGGCGACCTACTACGAGCAGTACTTC.

This chain connects TRBV6-5 to TRBJ2-7; maybe TRBD2 (6 bases). Germline V gene lookup returns CDR1 MNHEY and CDR2 SVGAGI. The V gene lost 0 bases and the J gene lost 0 bases, with 12 bases spanning the gap. The CDR3 has 16 residues. Written as DNA, the CDR3 is TGTGCCAGCAGTTACTCGGCGCGGGGCGGCTCCTACGAGCAGTACTTC. Translation: CASSYSARGGSYEQYF.

The genes are TRBV12-5 and TRBJ1-2; D may be TRBD1 (6 bases). This CDR3 is built from 14 residues. Between the trimmed V and J ends, which lost 2 bases and 7 bases, there was a span of 14 bases. Germline loops: CDR1 LGHNT, CDR2 FRNRAP. This CDR3 is CASGLPSGVRGYTF. The CDR3 nucleotides are TGTGCTAGTGGTTTGCCCTCAGGGGTACGTGGCTACACCTTC. The full variable domain, rest sourced from reference TRBV12-5 and TRBJ1-2, is DARVTQTPRHKVTEMGQEVTMRCQPILGHNTVFWYRQTMMQGLELLAYFRNRAPLDDSGMPKDRFSAEMPDATLATLKIQPSEPRDSAVYFCASGLPSGVRGYTFGSGTRLTVV.

This chain uses TRBV7-2 with TRBJ2-5; 9 bases fit TRBD1. CDR1 SGHTA and CDR2 FQGNSA come from the germline V gene. The CDR3 has 14 residues. The ends lost 5 bases at V and 4 bases at J; junction bases unmatched: 5. CDR3 in DNA: TGTGCCAGCAGCATCGGACAGGGGAGAGAGACCCAGTACTTC. This translates into CASSIGQGRETQYF.

The chain joins TRBV5-1 to TRBJ2-5, with 12 bases fitting TRBD1. Germline V lookup: CDR1 SGHRS, CDR2 YFSETQ. The CDR3 contains 15 residues. Losses at the gene ends were 1 base for V and 11 bases for J; bases not matched to a gene: 9. CDR3: CASSLPGQGAGEQYF. The CDR3 DNA reads TGCGCCAGCAGCTTGCCGGGACAGGGGGCGGGAGAGCAGTACTTC.

This sequence joins TRBV9 and TRBJ1-1; TRBD1 is a possible D gene (5 bases). Germline CDR1 SGDLS, CDR2 YYNGEE. V lost 0 bases and J lost 9, with 9 bases in between. The CDR3 runs 12 residues. The CDR3 reads CASSVAQGKAFF. The CDR3 DNA reads TGTGCCAGCAGCGTAGCTCAGGGTAAAGCTTTCTTT.

J is TRBJ2-2 and V is TRBV11-3; D call uncertain. The CDR3 is 15 amino acids. V was shortened by 5 bases and J by 2 bases, with 12 bases between the two germline ends. Germline loops: CDR1 SGHNT, CDR2 YENEEA. CDR3 in amino acids: CASSASTFNTGELFF. The CDR3 DNA follows: TGTGCCAGCAGCGCCTCGACATTTAACACCGGGGAGCTGTTTTTT.

The chain has TRBV6-5 and TRBJ2-7, with a weak D call TRBD1 (5 bases). Germline loops: CDR1 MNHEY, CDR2 SVGAGI. The CDR3 runs 14 residues. Trimming stripped 0 bases from V and 6 bases from J, with 12 bases between. The CDR3 loop reads CASSYSQGYGEQYF. CDR3 nucleotides: TGTGCCAGCAGTTACTCGCAGGGTTATGGCGAGCAGTACTTC.

The chain couples TRBV6-5 to TRBJ2-1; weak D call: TRBD1 (5 bases). V was trimmed by 0 bases and J by 12 bases, leaving 12 bases between them. Germline assignment: CDR1 MNHEY and CDR2 SVGAGI. The CDR3 is 13 amino acids. This CDR3 is CASSYSGQLVQFF. DNA for the CDR3: TGTGCCAGCAGTTACTCGGGGCAGTTGGTGCAGTTCTTC.

This sequence joins TRBV5-1 and TRBJ2-7; TRBD2 aligns across 7 bases. V gave up 0 bases and J gave up 2 bases; unmatched junction bases: 5. Germline-derived CDR1 and CDR2 are SGHRS and YFSETQ. CDR3 length equals 15 residues. CDR3 bases: TGCGCCAGCAGCTTGGGAAGCGGGGTAACCTACGAGCAGTACTTC. Translated: CASSLGSGVTYEQYF.

In its sample, this clone was seen once. The V call is TRBV19, the J call TRBJ1-5, with 8 nucleotides matching TRBD1. The CDR3 runs to 14 residues. J was trimmed by 6 bases and V by 3 bases; bases with no gene match: 4. Germline V gene data show CDR1 as LNHDA and CDR2 as SQIVND (reference sequence). CDR3 in amino acids: CASSMDREGQPQHF. The CDR3 DNA reads as TGTGCCAGTAGTATGGACAGGGAGGGTCAGCCCCAGCATTTT. Filled out from reference TRBV19 and TRBJ1-5, the complete variable domain reads DGGITQSPKYLFRKEGQNVTLSCEQNLNHDAMYWYRQDPGQGLRLIYYSQIVNDFQKGDIAEGYSVSREKKESFPLTVTSAQKNPTAFYLCASSMDREGQPQHFGDGTRLSIL.

V gene TRBV19 combines with J gene TRBJ1-5, with 7 positions matching TRBD1. The length of the CDR3 is 14 residues. The germline gives CDR1 LNHDA, CDR2 SQIVND (reference sequence). V lost 10 bases, J lost 7 bases, and 13 bases stayed unmatched. The CDR3 sequence: CATSGTALEQPQHF. CDR3 nucleotide sequence: TGTGCCACGTCCGGGACAGCTCTGGAACAGCCCCAGCATTTT.

V is TRBV30 and J is TRBJ2-5; tentative D call: TRBD1 (5 bases). Per the germline V gene, CDR1 is GTSNPN and CDR2 is SVGIG (reference sequence). This CDR3 comprises 14 residues. V was trimmed by 0 bases and J by 7 bases, leaving 15 bases between them. The CDR3 DNA reads TGTGCCTGGAGTGTACGTGTGGGGCCAGGGACCCAGTACTTC. The encoded protein is CAWSVRVGPGTQYF.